The 26 T cell receptor beta chains presented below share a single source sample, sequenced in a study of beta chain features in type 1 diabetes. These receptors have no known antigen. Findings and limits, study-wide: Moderate but significant shortening of TCRB CDR3s was recorded in all four CD4+ subsets from Type 1 diabetes patients.

Expressed TCRB transcripts were sequenced because the entire RNA isolate underwent reverse transcription. This table comes from immunoSEQ multiplex PCR, and its TCRdb copy is limited to in-frame clones, with some not included. The data contain hundreds of thousands of clones, over 12% of them singletons. The sample consisted of naive CD4+ T cells from blood. Receptor source: a man in his late teens or twenties with type 1 diabetes.

This clone was found a few times. V usage is TRBV19 and J usage is TRBJ1-3; D call uncertain. V lost 10 bases to trimming and J lost 0 bases, with 16 bases between them. CDR3 length equals 15 residues. Germline V CDR1 and CDR2: LNHDA, SQIVND (reference sequence). The CDR3 sequence is CATDGGVSSGNTIYF. In nucleotides, the CDR3 is TGTGCCACCGACGGCGGGGTCTCCTCTGGAAACACCATATATTTT.

This clone has more than one count but fewer than ten. CDR3 region: CASSFSGETYNEQFF. In DNA, the CDR3 is TGCGCCAGCAGCTTTTCGGGAGAGACCTACAATGAGCAGTTCTTC. The chain joins TRBV5-1 to TRBJ2-1; the D gene is possibly TRBD2 (6 bases). Per germline, CDR1 SGHRS and CDR2 YFSETQ. Trimming left V 2 bases short and J 2 bases short, with 11 bases between. This CDR3 has 15 amino acids.

This CDR3 is CASSTTDEQFF. CDR3 in DNA: TGTGCCAGCAGTACTACGGATGAGCAGTTCTTC. The V call is TRBV4-2, the J call TRBJ2-1, with D unresolved. V gave up 6 bases and J gave up 8 bases, with 8 bases separating them. The CDR3 covers 11 residues. CDR1 is LGHNA, CDR2 YNFKEQ, per germline.

The chain links TRBV30 to TRBJ2-2; D perhaps matches TRBD2 (5 bases). The V gene's germline CDR1 is GTSNPN and CDR2 SVGIG (reference sequence). Trimming took off 2 bases at V and 3 bases at J, with 10 bases between the two ends. The CDR3 loop spans 14 amino acids. The CDR3 coding sequence is TGTGCCTGGAGTAATTGGCGGGACACCGGGGAGCTGTTTTTT. Translating gives CAWSNWRDTGELFF.

This clone appeared a few times. The gene calls are TRBV11-2 and TRBJ2-2; a possible D gene is TRBD1 (6 bases). Germline assignment: CDR1 SGHAT and CDR2 FQNNGV. The CDR3 contains 13 residues. The V end lost 5 bases, the J end lost 4 bases, and 8 bases lay between the germline ends. As DNA, the CDR3 is TGTGCCAGCAGCCGACAGGTCACCGGGGAGCTGTTTTTT. As protein: CASSRQVTGELFF.

This chain connects TRBV29-1 to TRBJ2-3; 8 bases agree with TRBD2. This CDR3 has 14 amino acids. Germline V gives CDR1 SQVTM, CDR2 ANQGSEA. V lost 6 bases, J lost 2 bases, and 7 bases stayed unmatched. The CDR3 coding sequence is TGCAGCGTACTGGCGGGGGGCCACACAGATACGCAGTATTTT. Translated, it gives CSVLAGGHTDTQYF.

This clone was detected a few times. The V call is TRBV27, the J call TRBJ2-7, with D tentatively TRBD1 (5 bases). The V end was cut by 4 bases, the J end by 1 base, with 14 bases between. CDR3 length: 15 amino acids. From germline, CDR1 is MNHEY and CDR2 SMNVEV (reference sequence). The CDR3 region has the DNA TGTGCCAGCAGTTCCAGGGCTCTTGGGTCCTACGAGCAGTACTTC. The encoded protein is CASSSRALGSYEQYF.

About this clone: Other DNA variants within this sample encode the same CDR3. The chain recombines TRBV6-5 with TRBJ2-3; D is uncertain. CDR1 and CDR2 from the germline V gene are MNHEY and SVGAGI. The CDR3 spans 14 residues. Trimming stripped 0 bases from V and 1 base from J, with 5 bases between. This CDR3 is CASSYSRGTDTQYF. CDR3 sequence (DNA): TGTGCCAGCAGTTACTCGAGAGGCACAGATACGCAGTATTTT.

The chain recombines TRBV6-1 with TRBJ2-1, with D unresolved. The CDR3 spans 12 residues. V lost 4 bases to trimming and J lost 8 bases, with 9 bases between them. Germline loops: CDR1 MNHNS, CDR2 SASEGT. This CDR3 is CASSAQAHEQFF. CDR3 in DNA: TGTGCCAGCAGTGCCCAGGCTCATGAGCAGTTCTTC.

This clone was observed a few times. The CDR3 DNA reads TGCGCCAGCAGCTTGACGACAGCGATACTCTCTGGGGCCAACGTCCTGACTTTC. Amino acid sequence: CASSLTTAILSGANVLTF. This chain joins TRBV5-1 and TRBJ2-6, with D possibly matching TRBD1 (5 bases). From germline, CDR1 is SGHRS and CDR2 YFSETQ. The germline V and J ends were trimmed by 1 base and 0 bases, with 14 bases remaining between them. The CDR3 consists of 18 residues.

This sequence joins TRBV18 and TRBJ2-3; tentatively, D is TRBD2 (5 bases). Between the trimmed V and J ends, which lost 1 base and 1 base, there was a span of 12 bases. The CDR3 is 16 amino acids. Looked up from germline, CDR1 is KGHSH and CDR2 is LQKENI. This chain's CDR3 is CASSPQGPGGTDTQYF. The CDR3 coding sequence is TGTGCCAGCTCACCACAAGGACCCGGGGGCACAGATACGCAGTATTTT. Based on the CDR3 plus reference TRBV18 and TRBJ2-3, the full variable domain is NAGVMQNPRHLVRRRGQEARLRCSPMKGHSHVYWYRQLPEEGLKFMVYLQKENIIDESGMPKERFSAEFPKEGPSILRIQQVVRGDSAAYFCASSPQGPGGTDTQYFGPGTRLTVL.

This clone came up a few times. This chain connects TRBV5-1 to TRBJ2-7; a possible D gene is TRBD2 (6 bases). The length of the CDR3 is 14 residues. CDR1 and CDR2 (germline): SGHRS, YFSETQ. Deletions cut 0 bases from V and 5 bases from J, with 12 bases between. The CDR3 is CASSLVTTGDEQYF. The CDR3 DNA is TGCGCCAGCAGCTTGGTGACTACGGGGGACGAGCAGTACTTC.

This clone was counted only a few times. V usage is TRBV7-8 and J usage is TRBJ1-5, with a tentative D call TRBD1 (5 bases). This CDR3 has 14 residues. The V end lost 7 bases, the J end lost 0 bases, and 10 bases lay between the germline ends. Germline V gives CDR1 SGHVS, CDR2 FQNEAQ. The CDR3 sequence is CASTAGNSNQPQHF. Here the CDR3 DNA reads TGTGCCAGCACGGCAGGGAATAGCAATCAGCCCCAGCATTTT.

This clone was recorded a few times. V and J are TRBV2 and TRBJ2-3; D not resolved. Germline CDR1 reads SNHLY; CDR2 reads FYNNEI. The V end was cut by 8 bases, the J end by 1 base, with 13 bases between. This CDR3 region has 14 residues. CDR3 DNA sequence: TGTGCCAGCTCACCGAGCCCCCGCACAGATACGCAGTATTTT. Translating gives CASSPSPRTDTQYF.

The chain combines TRBV4-2 with TRBJ2-7, with 8 bases matching TRBD2. The trim removed 4 bases at V and 1 base at J, leaving 6 bases unmatched. The CDR3 sequence is 15 residues long. CDR1 LGHNA and CDR2 YNFKEQ come from the germline V gene. The CDR3 region has the DNA TGTGCCAGCAGCCGCGGGACTAGTACGTCCTACGAGCAGTACTTC. Encoded protein: CASSRGTSTSYEQYF.

The genes are TRBV11-2 and TRBJ2-5; maybe TRBD2 (6 bases). V lost 1 base and J 5 bases, leaving 17 bases between the germline ends. Per the germline V gene, CDR1 is SGHAT and CDR2 is FQNNGV. This CDR3 has 16 residues. CDR3 in amino acids: CASSLGLRGIAETQYF. The CDR3 DNA sequence: TGTGCCAGCAGCTTAGGTCTCCGGGGGATTGCGGAGACCCAGTACTTC.

This clone was seen a few times. The chain is built from TRBV18 and TRBJ1-2, with D tentatively TRBD1 (6 bases). Trimming removed 3 bases at V and 8 bases at J, with 13 bases between. In germline, CDR1 is KGHSH, CDR2 LQKENI. The CDR3 has 13 amino acids. The chain's CDR3 is CASSPTGGHGYTF. CDR3 bases: TGTGCCAGCTCACCCACCGGGGGGCACGGCTACACCTTC. The full variable domain, in which reference TRBV18 and TRBJ1-2 provide the parts outside the CDR3, is NAGVMQNPRHLVRRRGQEARLRCSPMKGHSHVYWYRQLPEEGLKFMVYLQKENIIDESGMPKERFSAEFPKEGPSILRIQQVVRGDSAAYFCASSPTGGHGYTFGSGTRLTVV.

This clone was recorded a few times. The rearrangement links TRBV29-1 to TRBJ2-5; TRBD2 aligns across 12 bases. The CDR3 has 16 amino acids. Germline values: CDR1 SQVTM, CDR2 ANQGSEA. V lost 4 bases, J lost 4 bases, and 10 bases stayed unmatched. The CDR3 loop reads CSVVASGGAPGETQYF. CDR3 nucleotide sequence: TGCAGCGTTGTTGCTAGCGGGGGGGCCCCGGGAGAGACCCAGTACTTC.

This clone was detected only a few times. This chain links TRBV9 with TRBJ2-3; TRBD2 aligns across 8 bases. The germline V gene has CDR1 SGDLS and CDR2 YYNGEE. J lost 4 bases, V lost 3 bases, and 1 base had no gene match. This CDR3 region has 13 residues. The CDR3: CASSETSADTQYF. As DNA, the CDR3 is TGTGCCAGCAGCGAGACTAGCGCAGATACGCAGTATTTT.

This clone was seen a few times. The chain uses TRBV7-2 and TRBJ2-3; D possibly corresponds to TRBD2 (6 bases). This CDR3 is 15 amino acids long. The V and J ends lost 7 bases and 4 bases respectively, with 18 bases between them. In germline, CDR1 is SGHTA, CDR2 FQGNSA. Here the CDR3 DNA reads TGTGCCAGCACCATTCTCTTAGCGGTCGCAGATACGCAGTATTTT. This codes for CASTILLAVADTQYF.

V is TRBV4-3 and J is TRBJ1-2, with 9 bases aligning to TRBD1. J lost 4 bases, V lost 4 bases, and 7 bases had no gene match. Looked up from germline, CDR1 is LGHNA and CDR2 is YSLEER. The CDR3 sequence is 15 residues long. This chain's CDR3 is CASSRQGEAFYGYTF. CDR3 sequence (DNA): TGCGCCAGCAGCCGACAGGGGGAGGCCTTCTATGGCTACACCTTC.

This chain connects TRBV7-2 to TRBJ1-1; 8 bases agree with TRBD1. The V gene's germline CDR1 is SGHTA and CDR2 FQGNSA. This CDR3 has 14 amino acids. Trimming removed 5 bases from V and 10 bases from J; junction bases left unmatched: 12. CDR3 protein: CASSNPGGAGLAFF. CDR3 in DNA: TGTGCCAGCAGCAACCCAGGGGGCGCGGGTTTAGCTTTCTTT.

This clone was detected a few times. The V gene is TRBV7-9, the J gene TRBJ2-1; possible D gene TRBD2, 6 bases. Trimming removed 3 bases from V and 0 bases from J, with 12 bases in between. The CDR3 sequence is 16 residues long. Germline V CDR1 and CDR2: SEHNR, FQNEAQ (reference sequence). The CDR3 bases are TGTGCCAGCAGCTTCAGACCCGGGAGCTCCTACAATGAGCAGTTCTTC. Translated: CASSFRPGSSYNEQFF. The whole variable domain, filled in from reference TRBV7-9 and TRBJ2-1, reads DTGVSQNPRHKITKRGQNVTFRCDPISEHNRLYWYRQTLGQGPEFLTYFQNEAQLEKSRLLSDRFSAERPKGSFSTLEIQRTEQGDSAMYLCASSFRPGSSYNEQFFGPGTRLTVL.

The chain joins TRBV7-2 to TRBJ1-5, with 9 bases that match TRBD1. This CDR3 contains 15 residues. The germline V gene encodes CDR1 SGHTA and CDR2 FQGNSA. Trimming removed 5 bases from V and 5 bases from J; junction bases left unmatched: 7. CDR3 sequence (DNA): TGTGCCAGCAGCACCGGACAGGGGACTTATCAGCCCCAGCATTTT. Its protein is CASSTGQGTYQPQHF.

This clone has only a few counts. This chain connects TRBV27 to TRBJ1-5; no firm D call. V was pared by 0 bases and J by 2 bases, with 8 bases between. Germline assignment: CDR1 MNHEY and CDR2 SMNVEV (reference sequence). This CDR3 region has 15 residues. The CDR3 nucleotides are TGTGCCAGCAGTTTATCTCAGGTGGGCAATCAGCCCCAGCATTTT. Translation: CASSLSQVGNQPQHF.

V is TRBV2 and J is TRBJ2-1, with D tentatively TRBD2 (6 bases). V was clipped by 6 bases and J by 9 bases, with 24 bases between them. The CDR3 runs to 16 residues. Germline values: CDR1 SNHLY, CDR2 FYNNEI. CDR3 loop: CASSPGLSLGFGEQFF. CDR3 sequence (DNA): TGTGCCAGCAGCCCGGGACTCAGTTTAGGGTTCGGTGAGCAGTTCTTC.